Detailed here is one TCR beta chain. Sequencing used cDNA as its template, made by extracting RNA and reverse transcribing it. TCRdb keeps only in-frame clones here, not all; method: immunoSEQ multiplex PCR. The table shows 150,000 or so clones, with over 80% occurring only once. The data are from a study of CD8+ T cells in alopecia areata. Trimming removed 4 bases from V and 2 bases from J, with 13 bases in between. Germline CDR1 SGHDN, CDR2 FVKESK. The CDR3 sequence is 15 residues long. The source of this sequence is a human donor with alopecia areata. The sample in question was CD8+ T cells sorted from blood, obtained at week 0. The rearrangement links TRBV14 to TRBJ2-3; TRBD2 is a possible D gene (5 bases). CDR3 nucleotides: TGTGCCAGCAGCCTCGGGGTCTGGGACACAGATACGCAGTATTTT. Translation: CASSLGVWDTDTQYF.